This TCR beta chain was found in a study of blood T cell repertoires in COVID-19. As for the study in general: From T cells, B-cell-depleted T cells, or PBMCs came the material, which was cDNA or gDNA.

Authors' analysis steps: The authors estimated nucleated cell counts from reference gene primer amplification. Profiled with immunoSEQ multiplex PCR; TCRdb holds only in-frame clones, not every one. The V and J calls and clone size are taken from that table; D and trimming were inferred from the DNA. This table has 190,000 or so clones, 65% to 85% appearing once. Study members were between roughly 18 and 90 years old and lived in approximately 25 US regions. Two negative PCRs, clearance, or symptom resolution characterized the recovered Cohort 3 donors. Deletions cut 4 bases from V and 4 bases from J, with 11 bases between. The CDR3 consists of 13 residues. Germline assignment: CDR1 MNHEY and CDR2 SVGAGI.

What was sequenced was PBMCs or T cells enriched from blood (not recorded which). This chain links TRBV6-5 with TRBJ2-7; D unclear. This receptor was identified in a man aged 35 to 55 who had recovered from COVID-19. As DNA, the CDR3 is TGTGCCAGCAGTTTGACTGAAGGATACGAGCAGTACTTC. Its protein product is CASSLTEGYEQYF.